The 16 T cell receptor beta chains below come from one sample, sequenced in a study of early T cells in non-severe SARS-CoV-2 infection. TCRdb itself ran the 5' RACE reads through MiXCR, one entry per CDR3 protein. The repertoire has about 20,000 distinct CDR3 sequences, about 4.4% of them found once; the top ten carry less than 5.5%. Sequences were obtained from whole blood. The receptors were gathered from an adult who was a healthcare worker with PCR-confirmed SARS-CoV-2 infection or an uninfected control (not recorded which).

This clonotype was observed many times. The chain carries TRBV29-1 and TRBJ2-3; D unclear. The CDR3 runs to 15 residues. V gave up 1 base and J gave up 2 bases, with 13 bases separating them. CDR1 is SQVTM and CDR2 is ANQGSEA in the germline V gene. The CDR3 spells CSVEGNSRLTDTQYF. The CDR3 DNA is TGCAGCGTTGAAGGGAACAGTAGACTCACAGATACGCAGTATTTT.

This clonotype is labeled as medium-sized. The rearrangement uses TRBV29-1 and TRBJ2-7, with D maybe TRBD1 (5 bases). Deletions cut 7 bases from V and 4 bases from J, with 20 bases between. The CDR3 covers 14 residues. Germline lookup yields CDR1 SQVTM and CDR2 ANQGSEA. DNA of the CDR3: TGCAGCGCCTCCGTCCAGGGTACCCAGTACGAGCAGTACTTC. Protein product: CSASVQGTQYEQYF.

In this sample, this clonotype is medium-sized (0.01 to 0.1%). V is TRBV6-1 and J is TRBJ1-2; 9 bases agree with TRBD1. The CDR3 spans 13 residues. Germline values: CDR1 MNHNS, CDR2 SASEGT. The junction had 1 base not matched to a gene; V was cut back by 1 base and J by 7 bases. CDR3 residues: CASSEVGQGGYTF. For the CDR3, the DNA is TGTGCCAGCAGTGAAGTGGGACAGGGTGGCTACACCTTC.

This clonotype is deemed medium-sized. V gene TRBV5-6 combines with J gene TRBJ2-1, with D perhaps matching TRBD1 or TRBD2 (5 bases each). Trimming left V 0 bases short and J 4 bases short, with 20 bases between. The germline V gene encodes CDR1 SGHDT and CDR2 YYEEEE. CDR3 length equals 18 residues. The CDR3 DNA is TGTGCCAGCAGCTTGGACCCCGGGGCCGGATCGTTATACAATGAGCAGTTCTTC. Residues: CASSLDPGAGSLYNEQFF.

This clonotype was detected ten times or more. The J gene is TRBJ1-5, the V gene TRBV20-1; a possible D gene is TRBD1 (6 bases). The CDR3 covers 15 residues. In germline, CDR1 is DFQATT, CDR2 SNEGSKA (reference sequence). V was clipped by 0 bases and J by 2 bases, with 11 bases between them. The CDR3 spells CSARDLRGGNQPQHF. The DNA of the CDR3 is TGCAGTGCTAGAGATCTCAGGGGCGGCAATCAGCCCCAGCATTTT.

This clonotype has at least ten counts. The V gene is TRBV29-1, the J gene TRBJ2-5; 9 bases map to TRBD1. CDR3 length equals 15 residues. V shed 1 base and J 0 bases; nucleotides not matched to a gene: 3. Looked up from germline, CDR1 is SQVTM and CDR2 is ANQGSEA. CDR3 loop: CSVEGGTGNQETQYF. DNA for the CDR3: TGCAGCGTTGAAGGCGGGACAGGGAACCAAGAGACCCAGTACTTC.

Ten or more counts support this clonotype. CDR3 sequence reads: CASSPRRLTQYF. In DNA, the CDR3 is TGTGCCAGCAGCCCACGCAGGCTTACGCAGTATTTT. The rearrangement uses TRBV11-2 and TRBJ2-3; D not certain. Trimming cost V 5 bases and J 8 bases, with 11 bases left between them. The V gene's germline CDR1 is SGHAT and CDR2 FQNNGV. This CDR3 is 12 amino acids long. Looking up the rest from reference TRBV11-2 and TRBJ2-3 gives the full variable domain: EAGVAQSPRYKIIEKRQSVAFWCNPISGHATLYWYQQILGQGPKLLIQFQNNGVVDDSQLPKDRFSAERLKGVDSTLKIQPAKLEDSAVYLCASSPRRLTQYFGPGTRLTVL.

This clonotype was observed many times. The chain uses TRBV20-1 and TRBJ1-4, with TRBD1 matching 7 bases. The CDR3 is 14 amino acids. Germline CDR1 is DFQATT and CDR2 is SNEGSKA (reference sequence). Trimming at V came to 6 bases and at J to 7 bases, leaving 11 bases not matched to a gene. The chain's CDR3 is CSAEDRLGGEKLFF. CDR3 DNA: TGCAGTGCGGAGGACAGGTTGGGTGGTGAAAAACTGTTTTTT.

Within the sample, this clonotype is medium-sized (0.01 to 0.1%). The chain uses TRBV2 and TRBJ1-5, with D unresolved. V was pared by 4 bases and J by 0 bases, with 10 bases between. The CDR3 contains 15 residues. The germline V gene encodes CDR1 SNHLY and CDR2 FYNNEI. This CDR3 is CASSAQPYSNQPQHF. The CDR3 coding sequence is TGTGCCAGCAGTGCGCAGCCGTATAGCAATCAGCCCCAGCATTTT.

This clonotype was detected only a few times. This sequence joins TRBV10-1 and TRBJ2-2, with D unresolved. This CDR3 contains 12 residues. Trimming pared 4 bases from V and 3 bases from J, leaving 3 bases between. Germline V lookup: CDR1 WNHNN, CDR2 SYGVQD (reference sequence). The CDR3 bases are TGCGCCAGCAGTGTACACACCGGGGAGCTGTTTTTT. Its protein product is CASSVHTGELFF.

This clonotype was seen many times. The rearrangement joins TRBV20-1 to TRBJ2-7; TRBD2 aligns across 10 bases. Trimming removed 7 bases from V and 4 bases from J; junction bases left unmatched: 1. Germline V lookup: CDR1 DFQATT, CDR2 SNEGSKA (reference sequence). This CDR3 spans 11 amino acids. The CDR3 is CSVSGGYEQYF. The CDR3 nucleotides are TGCAGTGTTAGCGGGGGGTACGAGCAGTACTTC.

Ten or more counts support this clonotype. Here the CDR3 reads CASSRSGANVLTF. Written as DNA, the CDR3 is TGTGCCAGCAGCCGATCAGGGGCCAACGTCCTGACTTTC. The chain employs TRBV13 and TRBJ2-6; D is unresolved. Germline V gene lookup returns CDR1 PRHDT and CDR2 FYEKMQ (reference sequence). This CDR3 is 13 amino acids long. Trimming removed 5 bases at V and 4 bases at J, with 6 bases between.

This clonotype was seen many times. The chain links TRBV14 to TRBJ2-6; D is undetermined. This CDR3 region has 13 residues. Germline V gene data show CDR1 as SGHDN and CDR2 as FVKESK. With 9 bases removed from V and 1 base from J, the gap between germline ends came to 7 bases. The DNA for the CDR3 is TGTGCCAGTAGAAATTCTGGGGCCAACGTCCTGACTTTC. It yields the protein CASRNSGANVLTF.

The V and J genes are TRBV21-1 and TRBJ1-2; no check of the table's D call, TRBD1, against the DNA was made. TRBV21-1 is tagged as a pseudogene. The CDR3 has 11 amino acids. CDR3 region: CAGQGRYGYTF. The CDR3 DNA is TGTGCCGGACAGGGTCGGTATGGCTACACCTTC.

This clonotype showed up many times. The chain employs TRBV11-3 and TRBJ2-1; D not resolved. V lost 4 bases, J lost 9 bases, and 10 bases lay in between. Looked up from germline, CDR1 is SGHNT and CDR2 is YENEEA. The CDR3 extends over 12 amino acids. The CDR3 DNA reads TGTGCCAGCAGCTCCAGACCCCCTGAGCAGTTCTTC. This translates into CASSSRPPEQFF.

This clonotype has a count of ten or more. For the CDR3, the DNA is TGTGCCAGCAGTTCCCCCCCGGGACTCCAGTTCTTC. The encoded protein is CASSSPPGLQFF. V is TRBV12-3 or TRBV12-4 and J is TRBJ2-1, with D possibly being TRBD2 (6 bases). Between the trimmed V and J ends, which lost 4 bases and 13 bases, there was a span of 14 bases. The CDR3 covers 12 residues.